The 30 T cell receptor beta chains reported below all come from one sample, sequenced in a study of control samples from healthy donors and cancer patients. The protocol was immunoSEQ multiplex PCR, while the TCRdb copy is restricted to in-frame clones and leaves out a portion. The table records more than 75,000 clones, over 85% of them present only once. The specimen was PBMCs. The origin of the receptors is an older woman with head and neck cancer.

This clone turned up a few times. The chain joins TRBV25-1 to TRBJ2-2, with D perhaps TRBD1 (6 bases). CDR3 length: 15 amino acids. Germline values: CDR1 MGHDK, CDR2 SYGVNS. The ends were cut back, 3 bases at V and 2 bases at J, with 10 bases in the middle. CDR3 coding DNA: TGTGCCAGCAGTGAGTGGACAGCTAACACCGGGGAGCTGTTTTTT. This translates into CASSEWTANTGELFF.

This chain connects TRBV5-1 to TRBJ1-2; 7 bases are a match to TRBD1. CDR1 is SGHRS, CDR2 YFSETQ, per germline. The CDR3 loop spans 14 amino acids. The V segment lost 4 bases and the J segment 4 bases; nucleotides outside the gene matches: 7. The CDR3 DNA is TGCGCCAGCAGCCCAACCGGGACAGCCTATGGCTACACCTTC. This codes for CASSPTGTAYGYTF.

The chain links TRBV11-2 to TRBJ2-7; TRBD2 matches 7 bases. The CDR3 sequence is 16 residues long. With 1 base clipped from V and 1 base from J, the junction kept 7 bases outside the gene matches. Germline V lookup: CDR1 SGHAT, CDR2 FQNNGV. The CDR3 DNA sequence: TGTGCCAGCAGCTTAGGGGATAGCGGGTTTTCCTACGAGCAGTACTTC. Amino acid sequence: CASSLGDSGFSYEQYF.

The V and J genes are TRBV5-4 and TRBJ2-1, with D possibly being TRBD1 or TRBD2 (6 bases each). Germline CDR1 and CDR2: SGHNT and YYREEE (reference sequence). Trimming removed 0 bases at V and 1 base at J, with 11 bases between. The CDR3 has 16 amino acids. The CDR3 DNA follows: TGTGCCAGCAGCTTGGACGGGGGCTTATCCTACAATGAGCAGTTCTTC. It specifies CASSLDGGLSYNEQFF.

The V and J genes are TRBV7-9 and TRBJ2-5; 11 bases line up with TRBD2. Germline V gene data show CDR1 as SEHNR and CDR2 as FQNEAQ (reference sequence). CDR3 length: 16 residues. V lost 4 bases, J lost 0 bases, and 4 bases stayed unmatched. CDR3 in DNA: TGTGCCAGCAGCTCCAGGACTAGCGGGTACCAAGAGACCCAGTACTTC. It yields the protein CASSSRTSGYQETQYF. The full variable domain, completed using reference TRBV7-9 and TRBJ2-5, is DTGVSQNPRHKITKRGQNVTFRCDPISEHNRLYWYRQTLGQGPEFLTYFQNEAQLEKSRLLSDRFSAERPKGSFSTLEIQRTEQGDSAMYLCASSSRTSGYQETQYFGPGTRLLVL.

The rearrangement links TRBV7-8 to TRBJ2-1; TRBD2 matches 7 bases. Germline V gene sequence: CDR1 SGHVS, CDR2 FQNEAQ. The CDR3 runs to 16 residues. The J segment lost 3 bases and the V segment lost 5 bases, leaving 10 bases of the junction unmatched. The CDR3 bases are TGTGCCAGCAGCCGAGGACTAGTCGGGAACTACAATGAGCAGTTCTTC. It translates to CASSRGLVGNYNEQFF.

J is TRBJ2-1 and V is TRBV21-1; TRBD1 is the table's D call, not checked against the DNA. TRBV21-1 is classified as a pseudogene. The length of the CDR3 is 14 residues. In nucleotides, the CDR3 is TGTGCCAGCAGCAAAGAACCAGACTACAATGAGCAGTTCTTC. Translating gives CASSKEPDYNEQFF.

A few counts support this clone. V gene TRBV29-1 combines with J gene TRBJ1-2; 11 nucleotides align to TRBD1. In germline, CDR1 is SQVTM, CDR2 ANQGSEA. The V and J ends lost 7 bases and 7 bases, in that order; junction bases with no gene match: 8. The CDR3 spans 13 residues. CDR3 sequence reads: CSAPGQGARGYTF. The CDR3 coding sequence is TGCAGCGCCCCTGGACAGGGGGCGCGTGGCTACACCTTC.

The chain couples TRBV6-2 or TRBV6-3 to TRBJ2-7; 12 positions match TRBD2. V gave up 5 bases and J gave up 0 bases; unmatched junction bases: 5. CDR3 length: 16 residues. The V gene's germline CDR1 is MNHEY and CDR2 SVGEGT. The CDR3 reads CASSKPLAGGSYEQYF. The CDR3 region has the DNA TGTGCCAGCAGTAAGCCACTAGCGGGAGGCTCCTACGAGCAGTACTTC.

For this clone: In the same sample, other DNA sequences code for this CDR3. The CDR3, as DNA: TGTGCCAGCAGCTTAGGTTCAGGGTCAGATACGCAGTATTTT. Translation gives CASSLGSGSDTQYF. This chain joins TRBV11-2 and TRBJ2-3, with D possibly TRBD1 on 5 matching bases. V lost 1 base to trimming and J lost 4 bases, with 9 bases between them. Germline assignment: CDR1 SGHAT and CDR2 FQNNGV. The CDR3 consists of 14 residues.

The chain employs TRBV28 and TRBJ2-7; D gene uncertain. In germline, CDR1 is MDHEN, CDR2 SYDVKM. CDR3 size: 12 residues. V lost 6 bases to trimming and J lost 7 bases, with 13 bases between them. This CDR3 reads CASSYSDGEQYF. As DNA, the CDR3 is TGTGCCAGCAGCTACTCAGACGGTGAGCAGTACTTC.

V gene TRBV2 combines with J gene TRBJ1-2; maybe TRBD1 (6 bases). CDR1 is SNHLY and CDR2 is FYNNEI in the germline V gene. Between the trimmed V and J ends, which lost 3 bases and 4 bases, there was a span of 9 bases. CDR3 size: 13 residues. The CDR3 is CASSDRGSYGYTF. The CDR3 bases are TGTGCCAGCAGTGACAGGGGATCCTATGGCTACACCTTC.

This sequence joins TRBV27 and TRBJ2-1; D possibly corresponds to TRBD1 (6 bases). This CDR3 has 16 residues. Between the trimmed V and J ends, which lost 4 bases and 0 bases, there was a span of 13 bases. Germline CDR1 reads MNHEY; CDR2 reads SMNVEV (reference sequence). CDR3 residues: CASSYITGSSYNEQFF. Written as DNA, the CDR3 is TGTGCCAGCAGTTACATCACAGGGAGCTCCTACAATGAGCAGTTCTTC.

V is TRBV18 and J is TRBJ1-5; tentatively, D is TRBD1 (5 bases). Trimming shortened V by 4 bases and J by 2 bases, and 15 bases separated the two germline ends. The CDR3 covers 16 residues. Germline values: CDR1 KGHSH, CDR2 LQKENI. CDR3 protein: CASSLTGPTGNQPQHF. The CDR3 DNA follows: TGTGCCAGCTCACTTACAGGCCCAACGGGCAATCAGCCCCAGCATTTT.

V is TRBV18 and J is TRBJ2-7; no clear D. V was trimmed by 6 bases and J by 4 bases, leaving 13 bases between them. Germline CDR1 KGHSH, CDR2 LQKENI. This CDR3 has 13 amino acids. The CDR3, as DNA: TGTGCCAGCTCCCAAAGAATCATTTACGAGCAGTACTTC. Its protein is CASSQRIIYEQYF.

The chain has TRBV28 and TRBJ1-1; D is perhaps TRBD1 (5 bases). CDR1 and CDR2 from the germline V gene are MDHEN and SYDVKM. This CDR3 is 16 amino acids long. V dropped 3 bases and J dropped 0 bases, with 14 bases sitting between them. The CDR3 region has the DNA TGTGCCAGCAGTTTTACAGGAGGTGTCATGAACACTGAAGCTTTCTTT. Protein product: CASSFTGGVMNTEAFF.

This clone has only one observation. V is TRBV19 and J is TRBJ1-3, with D unresolved. Germline values: CDR1 LNHDA, CDR2 SQIVND (reference sequence). Deletions cut 3 bases from V and 4 bases from J, with 13 bases between. The CDR3 extends over 15 amino acids. The CDR3 sequence is CASSMGSGSGNTIYF. The CDR3 DNA sequence: TGTGCCAGTAGTATGGGGAGCGGGTCCGGAAACACCATATATTTT.

This chain links TRBV10-2 with TRBJ1-5, with D unresolved. The CDR3 loop spans 14 amino acids. Looked up from germline, CDR1 is WSHSY and CDR2 is SAAADI. V was cut by 8 bases and J by 3 bases, with 14 bases left in between. The CDR3 region is CASQDGEYNQPQHF. The CDR3 bases are TGCGCCAGCCAAGACGGAGAGTACAATCAGCCCCAGCATTTT.

The chain couples TRBV7-2 to TRBJ2-7; TRBD2 matches at 15 bases. V dropped 6 bases and J dropped 7; count of bases not matched to a gene: 7. The CDR3 is 15 residues long. The germline V gene encodes CDR1 SGHTA and CDR2 FQGNSA. This CDR3 is CASSPGLAGGQEQYF. The CDR3 DNA follows: TGTGCCAGCAGTCCCGGACTAGCGGGAGGGCAGGAGCAGTACTTC.

This chain connects TRBV5-1 to TRBJ1-2; D remains ambiguous. CDR3 length equals 14 residues. Germline loops: CDR1 SGHRS, CDR2 YFSETQ. Trimming removed 0 bases from V and 0 bases from J, with 6 bases in between. The CDR3 sequence: CASSLDVANYGYTF. CDR3 sequence (DNA): TGCGCCAGCAGCTTGGATGTAGCTAACTATGGCTACACCTTC.

The chain carries TRBV7-2 and TRBJ2-5, with TRBD1 identical over 8 bases. Looked up from germline, CDR1 is SGHTA and CDR2 is FQGNSA. V shed 4 bases, J shed 3 bases, and the junction held 10 bases outside the gene matches. This CDR3 comprises 16 residues. The CDR3, as DNA: TGTGCCAGCAGCTCTAGACAGGGGACAATCAAAGAGACCCAGTACTTC. Its protein product is CASSSRQGTIKETQYF. Combining the CDR3 with reference TRBV7-2 and TRBJ2-5 gives the whole variable domain GAGVSQSPSNKVTEKGKDVELRCDPISGHTALYWYRQSLGQGLEFLIYFQGNSAPDKSGLPSDRFSAERTGGSVSTLTIQRTQQEDSAVYLCASSSRQGTIKETQYFGPGTRLLVL.

This chain connects TRBV27 to TRBJ2-4; weak D call: TRBD1 (6 bases). Trimming shortened V by 5 bases and J by 0 bases, and 14 bases separated the two germline ends. Per germline, CDR1 MNHEY and CDR2 SMNVEV (reference sequence). The CDR3 extends over 16 amino acids. As DNA, the CDR3 is TGTGCCAGCAGTAGAGACAGGTCTTTAGCCAAAAACATTCAGTACTTC. Amino acid sequence: CASSRDRSLAKNIQYF.

J is TRBJ2-1 and V is TRBV13, with D tentatively TRBD1 or TRBD2 (5 bases each). CDR1 and CDR2 (germline): PRHDT, FYEKMQ (reference sequence). The CDR3 is 18 amino acids. V lost 4 bases and J lost 5, with 24 bases in between. The CDR3 DNA reads as TGTGCCAGCAGCTCCATAACAGGCCTATCGGGGATAAACAATGAGCAGTTCTTC. Translated: CASSSITGLSGINNEQFF.

This clone is categorized as medium-sized. This chain links TRBV1 with TRBJ1-6; the table calls TRBD1, which could not be checked here. TRBV1 is flagged as a pseudogene. CDR3 length: 17 residues. CDR3 amino acids: CTSSQVGRESYNSPLHF. CDR3 coding DNA: TGCACCAGCAGCCAAGTTGGCAGGGAATCCTATAATTCACCCCTCCACTTT.

V usage is TRBV7-2 and J usage is TRBJ2-1, with 10 bases fitting TRBD2. V was pared by 1 base and J by 7 bases, with 10 bases of the junction left unmatched. CDR3 size: 17 residues. The germline V gene has CDR1 SGHTA and CDR2 FQGNSA. The CDR3 protein is CASSLGGVAGGQNEQFF. The CDR3 region has the DNA TGTGCCAGCAGCTTAGGGGGGGTAGCGGGAGGTCAAAATGAGCAGTTCTTC. The full variable domain, with the rest looked up from reference TRBV7-2 and TRBJ2-1, is GAGVSQSPSNKVTEKGKDVELRCDPISGHTALYWYRQSLGQGLEFLIYFQGNSAPDKSGLPSDRFSAERTGGSVSTLTIQRTQQEDSAVYLCASSLGGVAGGQNEQFFGPGTRLTVL.

The chain couples TRBV27 to TRBJ2-1; D is possibly TRBD2 (5 bases). V dropped 2 bases and J dropped 4 bases, with 9 bases sitting between them. The CDR3 is 14 amino acids. CDR1 is MNHEY and CDR2 is SMNVEV in the germline V gene (reference sequence). The CDR3 region is CASSLEAAYNEQFF. Here the CDR3 DNA reads TGTGCCAGCAGTTTAGAAGCGGCTTACAATGAGCAGTTCTTC.

The chain recombines TRBV19 with TRBJ2-7; 8 positions agree with TRBD2. The germline V gene has CDR1 LNHDA and CDR2 SQIVND (reference sequence). The ends lost 6 bases at V and 5 bases at J; junction bases unmatched: 12. The CDR3 has 15 amino acids. This chain's CDR3 is CASRPRGGLVHEQYF. The CDR3 DNA reads as TGTGCCAGTAGACCACGGGGGGGACTAGTCCACGAGCAGTACTTC.

This chain links TRBV7-9 with TRBJ1-1; D unresolved. Looked up from germline, CDR1 is SEHNR and CDR2 is FQNEAQ (reference sequence). The CDR3 totals 13 residues. The germline V and J ends were trimmed by 0 bases and 7 bases, with 9 bases remaining between them. The CDR3 loop is CASSLASHFEAFF. The CDR3 region has the DNA TGTGCCAGCAGCTTAGCATCCCATTTTGAAGCTTTCTTT.

J is TRBJ1-1 and V is TRBV18; D remains unclear. Germline V gene sequence: CDR1 KGHSH, CDR2 LQKENI. The CDR3 is 13 amino acids. Trimming removed 6 bases from V and 1 base from J, with 9 bases in between. CDR3 sequence reads: CASSRHTNTEAFF. The CDR3 nucleotides read TGTGCCAGCTCGCGTCATACGAACACTGAAGCTTTCTTT.

In regard to this clone: This CDR3 is also generated by other DNA sequences in the sample. The rearrangement uses TRBV18 and TRBJ2-1; TRBD2 might be the D (5 bases). Germline V gives CDR1 KGHSH, CDR2 LQKENI. The CDR3 has 14 amino acids. Between the trimmed V and J ends, which lost 3 bases and 4 bases, there was a span of 10 bases. CDR3: CASSPIALYNEQFF. The CDR3 nucleotides read TGTGCCAGCTCACCTATAGCGTTGTACAATGAGCAGTTCTTC.